This TCR beta chain was retrieved from a study of shared clonotypes between healthy human individuals. Comments on this clone: Its target is unknown.

Naive CD8 cells were CD45RO-negative, positively selected for CCR7, excluding terminally differentiated effector memory CD45RA+ cells. Donors were Caucasian adults residing in Nashville, Tennessee, USA. The V segment lost 0 bases and the J segment 4 bases; nucleotides outside the gene matches: 5. The length of the CDR3 is 15 residues. CDR1 and CDR2 (germline): SGHDT, YYEEEE. Overall study results and limits: The study drew on few donors, limiting represented genetic and exposure-history diversity.

Every subset had its genomic DNA shared out evenly among several immunoSEQ plates. Per the study methods: Junction-only immunoSEQ data arrived without quality scores, meaning filtering differed. TCRdb's table, derived via immunoSEQ multiplex PCR, lists solely in-frame clones and lacks some. Clone size and the V and J calls come from that table; the DNA yielded D and trimming. Here the sample spans 2 million or so clones, approximately 94% being singletons. Sequencing was performed on naive CD8+ T cells sorted from blood. The TCR was taken from a man between 18 and 35 years old in good health. The rearrangement links TRBV5-6 to TRBJ2-3, with 7 bases matching TRBD2. CDR3 sequence (DNA): TGTGCCAGCAGCTTGGGGGGCGGGAGTCCAGATACGCAGTATTTT. Translated, it gives CASSLGGGSPDTQYF.